The present entry profiles one T cell receptor (beta chain) with its context. The sample is drawn from a study of T cell responses to AZD1222 COVID-19 vaccine. Clones were read by immunoSEQ multiplex PCR, and TCRdb kept only the in-frame ones, dropping some. The sample carries over 75,000 clones, approximately 85% recorded once. The V end lost 3 bases, the J end lost 5 bases, and 10 bases lay between the germline ends. CDR1 is DFQATT and CDR2 is SNEGSKA in the germline V gene (reference sequence). CDR3 size: 12 residues. The sample here was peripheral blood, taken 28 days after the second AZD1222 dose. The TCR comes from an adult who received the AZD1222 COVID-19 vaccine. This chain connects TRBV20-1 to TRBJ1-2; D not resolved. The CDR3 sequence: CSASSGGYGYTF. The DNA for the CDR3 is TGCAGTGCTAGTTCGGGAGGGTATGGCTACACCTTC.